These 16 T cell receptor beta chains were all obtained from the same sample, sequenced in a study of glioma-infiltrating T cells. Using RNA template, CDR3s of TCR alpha and beta were amplified with iRepertoire arm-PCR. MiXCR was run by TCRdb on the multiplex PCR reads, yielding one entry per CDR3 protein. Among about 140,000 distinct CDR3 sequences, about two fifths were seen once, and the ten largest hold over 15%. Sequenced input: glioma tissue, nonneoplastic brain tissue, or PBMCs (not recorded which). The source is a human donor with low-grade glioma or glioblastoma, undergoing nonglioma brain surgery, or in good health (not recorded which).

The chain is built from TRBV10-1 and TRBJ1-1; 9 bases are shared with TRBD1. The germline CDR1 and CDR2 sequences are WNHNN and SYGVQD (reference sequence). J was trimmed by 4 bases and V by 3 bases; bases with no gene match: 3. The CDR3 spans 14 residues. CDR3 DNA sequence: TGCGCCAGCAGTGAAGGACAGGGGAGCACTGAAGCTTTCTTT. This codes for CASSEGQGSTEAFF.

The V call is TRBV20-1, the J call TRBJ2-1, with D tentatively TRBD2 (5 bases). From germline, CDR1 is DFQATT and CDR2 SNEGSKA (reference sequence). V was clipped by 2 bases and J by 4 bases, with 9 bases between them. The length of the CDR3 is 13 residues. The DNA for the CDR3 is TGCAGTGCTAGACCTAGCAAATACAATGAGCAGTTCTTC. It is translated as CSARPSKYNEQFF.

This sequence joins TRBV4-1 and TRBJ2-1; 11 nucleotides align to TRBD1. This CDR3 is 14 amino acids long. Germline values: CDR1 MGHRA, CDR2 YSYEKL. V shed 4 bases and J 8 bases; nucleotides not matched to a gene: 4. Written as DNA, the CDR3 is TGCGCCAGCAGCCCGGGGACAGGGGGACATGAGCAGTTCTTC. This gives the protein CASSPGTGGHEQFF.

The rearrangement links TRBV4-1 to TRBJ1-2, with D tentatively TRBD1 (5 bases). Germline V gene lookup returns CDR1 MGHRA and CDR2 YSYEKL. This CDR3 has 15 amino acids. Trimming left V 4 bases short and J 4 bases short, with 16 bases between. The CDR3 bases are TGCGCCAGCAGCCGAGAAGAGGGACGGTCCTATGGCTACACCTTC. Residues: CASSREEGRSYGYTF.

This chain joins TRBV6-1 and TRBJ2-1; 15 nucleotides align to TRBD2. J gave up 7 bases and V 6 bases, and 4 bases lay outside the gene matches. Germline V lookup: CDR1 MNHNS, CDR2 SASEGT. The CDR3 loop spans 15 amino acids. In DNA, the CDR3 is TGTGCCAGCAGAATCGGGACTAGCGGGAGGAATGAGCAGTTCTTC. It is translated as CASRIGTSGRNEQFF.

V is TRBV4-1 and J is TRBJ2-7, with TRBD1 matching 8 bases. Germline CDR1 MGHRA, CDR2 YSYEKL. Trimming took 2 bases from V and 4 from J; bases not matched to a gene: 10. The CDR3 length is 16 residues. CDR3 DNA: TGCGCCAGCAGCCAACCGACAGGGGCTTGGGAATACGAGCAGTACTTC. This translates into CASSQPTGAWEYEQYF.

The chain employs TRBV28 and TRBJ2-1, with 11 bases fitting TRBD2. The CDR3 extends over 17 amino acids. With 1 base clipped from V and 9 bases from J, the junction kept 11 bases outside the gene matches. In germline, CDR1 is MDHEN, CDR2 SYDVKM. CDR3 loop: CASSLSPYSGRAGEQFF. The CDR3 bases are TGTGCCAGCAGTTTATCCCCTTATAGCGGGAGGGCCGGTGAGCAGTTCTTC.

This clonotype showed up just a few times. This chain joins TRBV6-1 and TRBJ1-2; 7 positions agree with TRBD1. From germline, CDR1 is MNHNS and CDR2 SASEGT. Losses at the gene ends were 5 bases for V and 4 bases for J; bases not matched to a gene: 10. The CDR3 length is 15 residues. CDR3 loop: CASSYGTDEPYGYTF. As DNA, the CDR3 is TGTGCCAGCAGTTATGGGACAGATGAGCCCTATGGCTACACCTTC.

This clonotype came up once. This chain connects TRBV18 to TRBJ2-1; possibly TRBD1 for D (6 bases). Trimming stripped 3 bases from V and 9 bases from J, with 12 bases between. This CDR3 contains 13 residues. Per germline, CDR1 KGHSH and CDR2 LQKENI. CDR3 protein: CASSPDRLAEQFF. CDR3 bases: TGTGCCAGCTCACCCGACAGGCTCGCTGAGCAGTTCTTC.

The chain joins TRBV20-1 to TRBJ2-7; D may match TRBD1 or TRBD2 (5 bases each). Trimming shortened V by 4 bases and J by 6 bases, and 19 bases separated the two germline ends. This CDR3 has 14 amino acids. Germline values: CDR1 DFQATT, CDR2 SNEGSKA (reference sequence). The CDR3, as DNA: TGCAGTGCTATGAGGGGAAATGGAATGGGCGAGCAGTACTTC. Residues: CSAMRGNGMGEQYF.

This chain joins TRBV6-1 and TRBJ1-6; D gene uncertain. V was trimmed by 6 bases and J by 4 bases, leaving 16 bases between them. CDR3 size: 16 residues. CDR1 is MNHNS and CDR2 is SASEGT in the germline V gene. The CDR3 loop is CASSLGIIGYNSPLHF. The DNA for the CDR3 is TGTGCCAGCAGCCTGGGCATTATCGGATATAATTCACCCCTCCACTTT.

J is TRBJ1-5 and V is TRBV19; D not certain. Germline CDR1 is LNHDA and CDR2 is SQIVND (reference sequence). This CDR3 is built from 13 residues. The V end lost 7 bases, the J end lost 3 bases, and 10 bases lay between the germline ends. The CDR3 nucleotides are TGTGCCAGTATGCTTACGGTCAATCAGCCCCAGCATTTT. The encoded protein is CASMLTVNQPQHF. The entire variable domain, with the rest obtained from reference TRBV19 and TRBJ1-5, is as follows: DGGITQSPKYLFRKEGQNVTLSCEQNLNHDAMYWYRQDPGQGLRLIYYSQIVNDFQKGDIAEGYSVSREKKESFPLTVTSAQKNPTAFYLCASMLTVNQPQHFGDGTRLSIL.

In its sample, this clonotype was seen a few times. The genes are TRBV20-1 and TRBJ2-7, with 8 bases that match TRBD2. Germline-derived CDR1 and CDR2 are DFQATT and SNEGSKA (reference sequence). The ends lost 6 bases at V and 4 bases at J; junction bases unmatched: 11. CDR3 length equals 14 residues. CDR3 loop: CSALGQREFYEQYF. DNA for the CDR3: TGCAGTGCCCTCGGGCAGCGGGAGTTTTACGAGCAGTACTTC.

A remark on this clonotype: The CDR3 carries no conserved terminal phenylalanine or tryptophan, so it likely arises from a read error. The chain uses TRBV2 and TRBJ1-2; TRBD1 matches 7 bases. The J segment lost 2 bases and the V segment lost 5 bases, leaving 8 bases of the junction unmatched. Germline loops: CDR1 SNHLY, CDR2 FYNNEI. There are 15 residues in the CDR3. The CDR3 DNA reads TGTGCCAGCAGTACTCGGGACAGTGTGAACTATGGCTACACCTTA. Protein product: CASSTRDSVNYGYTL.

About this clonotype: One end of the junction does not line up with germline, which may come from a read error. The chain joins TRBV28 to TRBJ2-1; no clear D. This CDR3 spans 11 amino acids. Per the germline V gene, CDR1 is MDHEN and CDR2 is SYDVKM. Here the CDR3 reads CASSESHDQFF. The DNA of the CDR3 is TGTGCCAGCAGTGAAAGTCATGACCAGTTCTTC.

V is TRBV2 and J is TRBJ2-1; TRBD1 matches at 7 bases. With 7 bases clipped from V and 3 bases from J, the junction kept 6 bases outside the gene matches. Germline CDR1 is SNHLY and CDR2 is FYNNEI. This CDR3 comprises 14 residues. Written as DNA, the CDR3 is TGTGCCAGCAAATTGGGACAGAGCTACAATGAGCAGTTCTTC. Protein sequence: CASKLGQSYNEQFF.